What follows describes a single TCR beta chain. The antigen this receptor binds is unknown. Base-call qualities are not available, and no considerably larger clone is one nucleotide away. This record comes from a study of control samples from healthy donors and cancer patients (dated by TCRdb to 2020 to 2022). Libraries were prepared through the immunoSEQ multiplex PCR assay. Here the immuneACCESS table is served through TCRdb, limited to in-frame sequences with V and J called. Missing clones are a known gap in these copies; in checked studies unresolved V genes cover under half, and the rest lacks a known reason. This sample comprises 35,000 to 45,000 clones, approximately 82% of them detected only once. The top ten hold 45% to 50% of the sample. Its CDR3 holds 14 amino acids, cysteine through phenylalanine. Just CDR3 DNA is preserved here, 42 bases in frame from base 1. V is reduced by 0 bases and J by 4 bases, leaving a spacing of 10 bases between them. The CDR1 and CDR2 encoded by the germline V gene are SGHRS and YFSETQ.

The TCR sequence derives from a man aged 55-75 years in good health. The chain employs TRBV5-1 and TRBJ1-2; the D gene is perhaps TRBD1, on 5 matching bases. The sequenced sample was blood. The DNA is TGCGCCAGCAGCTTGGCCGGGGACGGCTATGGCTACACCTTC. This gives the protein CASSLAGDGYGYTF.